The rows below give T cell receptor beta chains drawn from one sample of a study of blood T cell repertoires in COVID-19. Only in-frame clones appear in the TCRdb table, and some are missing; sequencing was by immunoSEQ multiplex PCR. The sample lists roughly 90,000 clones, about 85% occurring once. Specimen: peripheral blood. The source of these receptors is a woman older than 75 with COVID-19, enrolled during active disease. Each CDR3 is given with its conserved first and last residue. A D gene is named only where the DNA matches it firmly. Not every row has a clone size; where given, it reads once, few, many or a size class.

v_gene	len	d_gene	j_gene	abundance	CDR3nt	CDR3aa
TRBV4-1	14	TRBD1	TRBJ2-7	NA	TGCGCCAGCAGTCTCTTGGACAGGACGGGCGAGCAGTACTTC	CASSLLDRTGEQYF
TRBV9	19	TRBD2	TRBJ2-5	NA	TGTGCCAGCAGCGTAGGTGATGACGGGGGGGCCTGGTTGCAAGAGACCCAGTACTTC	CASSVGDDGGAWLQETQYF
TRBV24-1	13	NA	TRBJ2-3	NA	TGTGCCACCAGTGACCCAGGTTGGGATACGCAGTATTTT	CATSDPGWDTQYF
TRBV9	14	NA	TRBJ1-5	few	TGTGCCAGCAGCGTAGGGGGAGACAATCAGCCCCAGCATTTT	CASSVGGDNQPQHF
TRBV2	14	NA	TRBJ1-6	NA	TGTGCCAGCATTGGGGGGAGAACAATTTCACCCCTCCACTTT	CASIGGRTISPLHF
TRBV2	19	TRBD2	TRBJ2-4	NA	TGTGCCAGCAGTGAAGGGCTAGCGGGCGCTCCTTTAGCCAAAAACATTCAGTACTTC	CASSEGLAGAPLAKNIQYF
TRBV24-1	14	NA	TRBJ2-3	NA	TGTGCCACCAGTGAGTGGGGCAGCACAGATACGCAGTATTTT	CATSEWGSTDTQYF
TRBV12-3/TRBV12-4	13	TRBD1	TRBJ1-5	once	TGTGCCAGCAGACTATACAGGGGGCAGCCCCAGCATTTT	CASRLYRGQPQHF
TRBV7-2	14	NA	TRBJ1-5	few	TGTGCCAGCAGCTTAGAGGCAGGGATACAGCCCCAGCATTTT	CASSLEAGIQPQHF
TRBV29-1	12	NA	TRBJ1-1	NA	TGCAGCGTTCTCACAGGGCCCACTGAAGCTTTCTTT	CSVLTGPTEAFF
TRBV11-2	15	TRBD2	TRBJ2-1	NA	TGTGCCAGCAGCCATGGACTAGCGGGAGGGGGGAAGCAGTTCTTC	CASSHGLAGGGKQFF
TRBV6-2/TRBV6-3	14	TRBD1	TRBJ1-5	NA	TGTGCCAGCAGTAGACAGGGCAGCGCTCAGCCCCAGCATTTT	CASSRQGSAQPQHF
TRBV27	13	NA	TRBJ2-1	NA	TGTGCCAGCAGCCAGGGACCACCCCGGGACAAGTTCTTC	CASSQGPPRDKFF
TRBV2	13	NA	TRBJ1-4	NA	TGTGCCAGCAGTGGGGGGGTCGGTGAAAAACTGTTTTTT	CASSGGVGEKLFF
TRBV11-2	17	NA	TRBJ2-2	NA	TGTGCCAGCAGCTTAGATCTGGTCAGGGCGAACACCGGGGAGCTGTTTTTT	CASSLDLVRANTGELFF
TRBV7-3	14	TRBD2	TRBJ2-7	NA	TGTGCCAGCAGCTTAACGGGACTAGATAGCGAGCAGTACTTC	CASSLTGLDSEQYF
TRBV7-9	14	TRBD1	TRBJ2-1	NA	TGTGCCAGCAGCCAAGACAGGGGGCGGGATGAGCAGTTCTTC	CASSQDRGRDEQFF
TRBV7-3	16	TRBD1	TRBJ1-3	NA	TGTGCCAGCAGCCAAGGGACAGGGAGGGGAGGAAACACCATATATTTT	CASSQGTGRGGNTIYF
TRBV5-4	16	TRBD2	TRBJ2-3	NA	TGTGCCAGCAGCTTGCGAGCGGGAGCGGTCACAGATACGCAGTATTTT	CASSLRAGAVTDTQYF
TRBV3-1/TRBV3-2	16	NA	TRBJ2-3	NA	TGTGCCAGCAGCCTACTTGCTGCGGTCGGCACAGATACGCAGTATTTT	CASSLLAAVGTDTQYF
TRBV7-2	15	TRBD2	TRBJ2-2	NA	TGTGCCAGCAGCTCACGTCGGGGGGGGACCGGGGAGCTGTTTTTT	CASSSRRGGTGELFF
TRBV6-5	15	TRBD1	TRBJ2-7	NA	TGTGCCAGCAGTTACCCGATGGACAGGGCGGACGAGCAGTACTTC	CASSYPMDRADEQYF
TRBV4-2	15	TRBD2	TRBJ2-1	NA	TGTGCCAGCAGCCAAGATCCAGCGGGGGTTGATGAGCAGTTCTTC	CASSQDPAGVDEQFF